These T cell receptor beta chains were read from a single sample in a study of T cells in Graves' hyperthyroidism and ophthalmopathy. TCRdb re-called the multiplex PCR reads through MiXCR, storing one row per CDR3 protein. The sample holds roughly 290,000 distinct CDR3 sequences, about 13% seen once. What was sequenced was blood. The source is a woman aged 40 to 55 with Graves' hyperthyroidism. Each CDR3 is given with its conserved first and last residue. A D gene is named only where the DNA matches it firmly. The size entry is marked missing in some rows and otherwise reads once, few, many or a size class.

J | D | V | size | CDR3 | DNA
TRBJ1-2 | NA | TRBV6-1 | many | CASEDRRNYGYTF | TGTGCCAGCGAGGACAGAAGGAACTATGGCTACACCTTC
TRBJ1-1 | NA | TRBV7-9 | many | CASSNLAQENTEAFF | TGTGCCAGCAGCAACCTCGCCCAAGAGAACACTGAAGCTTTCTTT
TRBJ2-3 | NA | TRBV6-2/TRBV6-3 | NA | CASRTLSGARTDTQYF | TGTGCCAGCAGGACCCTTAGCGGAGCACGCACAGATACGCAGTATTTT
TRBJ1-4 | NA | TRBV2 | many | CASSEASGANEKLFF | TGTGCCAGCAGTGAAGCGTCGGGGGCTAATGAAAAACTGTTTTTT
TRBJ1-5 | NA | TRBV2 | many | CASSYELGPQHF | TGTGCCAGCAGCTACGAACTGGGGCCCCAGCATTTT
TRBJ2-7 | TRBD1 | TRBV29-1 | few | CSVGQVSYEQYF | TGCAGCGTCGGACAGGTGTCCTACGAGCAGTACTTC
TRBJ2-7 | TRBD2 | TRBV2 | NA | CASSPPLAGAPSYEQYF | TGTGCCAGCTCACCACCCCTAGCGGGTGCCCCATCCTACGAGCAGTACTTC
TRBJ2-2 | TRBD2 | TRBV3-1 | NA | CASSQDQAGGTNTGELFF | TGTGCCAGCAGCCAAGATCAAGCGGGAGGAACTAACACCGGGGAGCTGTTTTTT
TRBJ2-1 | TRBD2 | TRBV4-1 | NA | CASSQEGVTSGSFNEQFF | TGCGCCAGCAGCCAAGAAGGGGTCACTAGCGGGAGTTTCAATGAGCAGTTCTTC
TRBJ2-3 | NA | TRBV28 | few | CASSLWDTQYF | TGTGCCAGCAGTTTGTGGGATACGCAGTATTTT
TRBJ1-3 | NA | TRBV27 | many | CASPKSPLGNTIYF | TGTGCCAGCCCTAAGTCGCCCCTAGGAAACACCATATATTTT
TRBJ2-1 | TRBD2 | TRBV7-8 | many | CASSLSGRYNEQFF | TGTGCCAGCAGCTTAAGCGGGAGGTACAATGAGCAGTTCTTC
TRBJ1-6 | TRBD1 | TRBV27 | NA | CASTLGTGISPLHF | TGTGCCAGCACCCTCGGGACAGGGATTTCACCCCTCCACTTT
TRBJ2-2 | TRBD1 | TRBV10-1 | few | CASSKVIQGSRGTGELFF | TGCGCCAGCTCCAAGGTCATACAGGGGTCGCGTGGCACCGGGGAGCTGTTTTTT
TRBJ2-2 | NA | TRBV9 | NA | CASSVDGYTGELFF | TGTGCCAGCAGCGTAGACGGGTACACCGGGGAGCTGTTTTTT
TRBJ1-4 | NA | TRBV25-1 | many | CASSELVGAGEKLFF | TGTGCCAGCAGTGAATTGGTGGGGGCTGGGGAAAAACTGTTTTTT
TRBJ1-2 | NA | TRBV7-9 | many | CASATSGQFYGYTF | TGTGCCAGCGCGACGTCCGGGCAGTTCTATGGCTACACCTTC
TRBJ2-2 | NA | TRBV7-9 | many | CASSPVGRSDTGELFF | TGTGCCAGCAGCCCAGTGGGGAGGTCGGACACCGGGGAGCTGTTTTTT